The 26 T cell receptor beta chains presented below share a single source sample, sequenced in a study of shared clonotypes between healthy human individuals. Naive CD8 isolation took CD45RO-negative cells positively selected for CCR7 and excluded terminally differentiated effector memory CD45RA+ cells. Clones were read by immunoSEQ multiplex PCR, and TCRdb kept only the in-frame ones, dropping some. The sample contains about 2 million clones, about 95% of which appear only once. Sequences were obtained from naive CD8+ T cells sorted from blood. The origin of the receptors is a man aged 18 to 29 in good health.

This chain links TRBV4-3 with TRBJ1-2; 9 bases map to TRBD1. CDR1 and CDR2 from the germline V gene are LGHNA and YSLEER. The CDR3 runs 14 residues. The trim removed 3 bases at V and 7 bases at J, leaving 6 bases unmatched. CDR3 residues: CASSQGQGSSGYTF. In nucleotides, the CDR3 is TGCGCCAGCAGCCAGGGACAGGGTTCCAGTGGCTACACCTTC.

The chain employs TRBV4-2 and TRBJ2-7, with TRBD2 matching 8 bases. Germline lookup yields CDR1 LGHNA and CDR2 YNFKEQ. The CDR3 has 16 amino acids. V dropped 1 base and J dropped 5; count of bases not matched to a gene: 10. CDR3 amino acids: CASSQGAPGGENEQYF. CDR3 nucleotide sequence: TGTGCCAGCAGCCAAGGGGCCCCGGGGGGGGAGAACGAGCAGTACTTC.

The chain employs TRBV5-1 and TRBJ2-1; 14 positions agree with TRBD2. The CDR3 totals 16 residues. V lost 0 bases and J lost 5; bases outside the gene matches: 1. Per the germline V gene, CDR1 is SGHRS and CDR2 is YFSETQ. The DNA for the CDR3 is TGCGCCAGCAGCTTGGAGACTAGCGGGAGGGACAATGAGCAGTTCTTC. It is translated as CASSLETSGRDNEQFF.

The chain recombines TRBV5-3 with TRBJ1-4; D not certain. TRBV5-3 is recorded as an ORF, its role being uncertain. The CDR3 is 14 amino acids. Trimming removed 4 bases at V and 8 bases at J, with 15 bases between. The CDR3, as DNA: TGTGCCAGAAGCATGGGAGTAGGTAGCGAAAAACTGTTTTTT. Its translation is CARSMGVGSEKLFF.

The chain joins TRBV10-2 to TRBJ1-6; D remains ambiguous. Trimming pared 0 bases from V and 17 bases from J, leaving 8 bases between. The CDR3 extends over 11 amino acids. The germline V gene has CDR1 WSHSY and CDR2 SAAADI. As DNA, the CDR3 is TGCGCCAGCAGTGAGTCATCTGGTGTCCACTTT. This translates into CASSESSGVHF.

This clone was seen only once. The chain combines TRBV11-2 with TRBJ2-1, with TRBD1 matching over 9 bases. There are 13 residues in the CDR3. Germline V gene sequence: CDR1 SGHAT, CDR2 FQNNGV. Losses at the gene ends were 6 bases for V and 7 bases for J; bases not matched to a gene: 4. The CDR3 coding sequence is TGTGCCAGCAGACAGGGGGCCAGGAATGAGCAGTTCTTC. Its protein is CASRQGARNEQFF.

This rearrangement joins TRBV6-7 to TRBJ2-2; 10 nucleotides line up with TRBD2. TRBV6-7 belongs to the ORF category, with a function that is uncertain. The CDR3 length is 16 residues. Germline trimming cut 4 bases from V and 5 bases from J; bases unmatched to any gene: 7. CDR3 sequence reads: CASSSLLAGDTGELFF. The DNA for the CDR3 is TGTGCCAGCAGTTCCCTCCTAGCGGGAGATACCGGGGAGCTGTTTTTT.

V and J are TRBV13 and TRBJ2-5; D is undetermined. V was clipped by 2 bases and J by 5 bases, with 21 bases between them. CDR1 PRHDT and CDR2 FYEKMQ come from the germline V gene (reference sequence). This CDR3 spans 17 amino acids. CDR3 sequence reads: CASSLSTGSFGRETQYF. The CDR3 DNA reads TGTGCCAGCAGCTTATCTACTGGTTCTTTTGGTCGGGAGACCCAGTACTTC.

The chain combines TRBV9 with TRBJ2-1, with a possible D match to TRBD2 (5 bases). CDR1 SGDLS and CDR2 YYNGEE come from the germline V gene. The V gene lost 0 bases and the J gene lost 7 bases, with 14 bases spanning the gap. The CDR3 sequence is 15 residues long. CDR3 sequence reads: CASSVASSLGNEQFF. DNA of the CDR3: TGTGCCAGCAGCGTAGCTAGCTCGCTCGGGAATGAGCAGTTCTTC.

The genes are TRBV7-9 and TRBJ1-2; 9 bases map to TRBD1. V shed 4 bases and J 2 bases; nucleotides not matched to a gene: 8. This CDR3 has 16 amino acids. The germline gives CDR1 SEHNR, CDR2 FQNEAQ (reference sequence). The CDR3 sequence: CASSSMGTGTNYGYTF. The CDR3 region has the DNA TGTGCCAGCAGCTCCATGGGGACAGGGACGAACTATGGCTACACCTTC.

J is TRBJ2-7 and V is TRBV19; TRBD2 is a possible D gene (5 bases). Germline V gene sequence: CDR1 LNHDA, CDR2 SQIVND (reference sequence). The CDR3 contains 15 residues. Trimming stripped 1 base from V and 3 bases from J, with 13 bases between. Written as DNA, the CDR3 is TGTGCCAGTAGTATAGGGGCTTATAGCGTCTACGAGCAGTACTTC. Translation: CASSIGAYSVYEQYF.

The chain recombines TRBV10-3 with TRBJ2-1; TRBD2 agrees at 8 bases. Germline CDR1 reads ENHRY; CDR2 reads SYGVKD. CDR3 size: 16 residues. Trimming removed 3 bases from V and 8 bases from J; junction bases left unmatched: 12. CDR3 region: CAISDKSGRRSDEQFF. CDR3 nucleotides: TGTGCCATCAGTGACAAGAGCGGGAGACGATCAGATGAGCAGTTCTTC.

Worth noting for this clone: Other DNA variants within this sample encode the same CDR3. The gene calls are TRBV6-5 and TRBJ2-7, with D possibly being TRBD1 (6 bases). The ends were cut back, 6 bases at V and 3 bases at J, with 12 bases in the middle. This CDR3 comprises 13 residues. Germline CDR1 reads MNHEY; CDR2 reads SVGAGI. Written as DNA, the CDR3 is TGTGCCAGCAGCCCCGGACAGAGCTACGAGCAGTACTTC. The encoded protein is CASSPGQSYEQYF.

The chain couples TRBV10-3 to TRBJ1-2; D gene uncertain. From germline, CDR1 is ENHRY and CDR2 SYGVKD. V dropped 2 bases and J dropped 3 bases, with 13 bases sitting between them. The CDR3 is made up of 15 amino acids. The CDR3, as DNA: TGTGCCATCAGTGAGACGGGAGCCGCGGACTATGGCTACACCTTC. As protein: CAISETGAADYGYTF.

The chain employs TRBV4-1 and TRBJ1-4; D unresolved. Germline-derived CDR1 and CDR2 are MGHRA and YSYEKL. The V end was cut by 1 base, the J end by 7 bases, with 7 bases between. The CDR3 has 13 residues. This CDR3 is CASSQVRAEKLFF. In nucleotides, the CDR3 is TGCGCCAGCAGCCAAGTGAGGGCTGAAAAACTGTTTTTT.

The chain employs TRBV6-5 and TRBJ2-7, with D possibly matching TRBD2 (6 bases). Trimming stripped 2 bases from V and 4 bases from J, with 12 bases between. CDR3 size: 14 residues. Germline values: CDR1 MNHEY, CDR2 SVGAGI. CDR3: CASSYGVGGYEQYF. CDR3 nucleotide sequence: TGTGCCAGCAGTTACGGGGTGGGGGGTTACGAGCAGTACTTC.

The chain is built from TRBV5-1 and TRBJ1-6; no firm D call. The germline CDR1 and CDR2 sequences are SGHRS and YFSETQ. The CDR3 is 15 amino acids. Trimming stripped 3 bases from V and 6 bases from J, with 13 bases between. CDR3 loop: CASSSDPAGNSPLHF. The CDR3 DNA reads TGCGCCAGCAGCTCAGACCCCGCTGGTAATTCACCCCTCCACTTT. The full variable domain, rest sourced from reference TRBV5-1 and TRBJ1-6, is KAGVTQTPRYLIKTRGQQVTLSCSPISGHRSVSWYQQTPGQGLQFLFEYFSETQRNKGNFPGRFSGRQFSNSRSEMNVSTLELGDSALYLCASSSDPAGNSPLHFGNGTRLTVT.

The chain carries TRBV7-9 and TRBJ2-3; D is uncertain. This CDR3 is 17 amino acids long. Germline V gene lookup returns CDR1 SEHNR and CDR2 FQNEAQ (reference sequence). V was trimmed by 1 base and J by 2 bases, leaving 16 bases between them. CDR3 nucleotide sequence: TGTGCCAGCAGCTTAGGGCCCAAGCACCCTTACACAGATACGCAGTATTTT. It translates to CASSLGPKHPYTDTQYF.

The chain has TRBV6-5 and TRBJ2-7, with 7 nucleotides matching TRBD2. Germline CDR1 MNHEY, CDR2 SVGAGI. V dropped 10 bases and J dropped 4; count of bases not matched to a gene: 7. This CDR3 contains 12 residues. Written as DNA, the CDR3 is TGTGCCACCGCTAGCGGCCTTTACGAGCAGTACTTC. This sequence encodes CATASGLYEQYF.

V and J are TRBV2 and TRBJ1-2; 7 nucleotides align to TRBD1. The CDR3 is 13 amino acids. V dropped 5 bases and J dropped 6; count of bases not matched to a gene: 6. Germline V CDR1 and CDR2: SNHLY, FYNNEI. CDR3 sequence (DNA): TGTGCCAGCAGTTCAACCCAGGGGGATGGCTACACCTTC. Amino acid sequence: CASSSTQGDGYTF.

CDR3: CASSPGGARMVSGELFF. The CDR3 coding sequence is TGTGCCAGCAGTCCAGGGGGGGCCCGGATGGTCTCCGGGGAGCTGTTTTTT. This chain links TRBV11-2 with TRBJ2-2; the D gene could be TRBD1 or TRBD2 (7 bases each). The CDR3 runs 17 residues. Trimming stripped 6 bases from V and 6 bases from J, with 23 bases between. Germline values: CDR1 SGHAT, CDR2 FQNNGV.

V gene TRBV6-5 combines with J gene TRBJ2-5; 7 nucleotides align to TRBD2. Germline assignment: CDR1 MNHEY and CDR2 SVGAGI. The CDR3 loop spans 15 amino acids. Trimming cost V 2 bases and J 4 bases; bases outside gene matches: 7. CDR3 sequence reads: CASSYVSGAGETQYF. The CDR3 DNA reads TGTGCCAGCAGTTACGTGAGCGGGGCGGGAGAGACCCAGTACTTC.

The chain couples TRBV6-5 to TRBJ1-1; D is possibly TRBD1 (6 bases). CDR3 size: 15 residues. Per the germline V gene, CDR1 is MNHEY and CDR2 is SVGAGI. The ends were cut back, 2 bases at V and 5 bases at J, with 15 bases in the middle. The CDR3, as DNA: TGTGCCAGCAGTTACATTTCAGGGGACGGAACTGAAGCTTTCTTT. Translation: CASSYISGDGTEAFF.

This rearrangement joins TRBV5-4 to TRBJ2-1; D may match TRBD1 or TRBD2 (7 bases each). Germline V gene sequence: CDR1 SGHNT, CDR2 YYREEE (reference sequence). The V end lost 10 bases, the J end lost 3 bases, and 17 bases lay between the germline ends. The CDR3 length is 14 residues. This CDR3 reads CASERGDSYNEQFF. CDR3 DNA: TGTGCCTCTGAACGGGGGGACAGCTACAATGAGCAGTTCTTC.

The V and J genes are TRBV7-9 and TRBJ2-7; tentatively, D is TRBD1 (6 bases). The CDR3 runs 18 residues. Trimming took off 2 bases at V and 4 bases at J, with 24 bases between the two ends. CDR1 and CDR2 from the germline V gene are SEHNR and FQNEAQ (reference sequence). The CDR3 DNA follows: TGTGCCAGCAGCTTAATCAACCGGGACACAGACCAGGTGTACGAGCAGTACTTC. This encodes CASSLINRDTDQVYEQYF.

This clone was seen only once. The CDR3 sequence is CASSFWQYSNQPQHF. DNA for the CDR3: TGTGCCAGCAGCTTCTGGCAGTATAGCAATCAGCCCCAGCATTTT. The chain carries TRBV5-6 and TRBJ1-5; unclear D gene. In germline, CDR1 is SGHDT, CDR2 YYEEEE. The CDR3 spans 15 residues. Trimming shortened V by 2 bases and J by 0 bases, and 9 bases separated the two germline ends.